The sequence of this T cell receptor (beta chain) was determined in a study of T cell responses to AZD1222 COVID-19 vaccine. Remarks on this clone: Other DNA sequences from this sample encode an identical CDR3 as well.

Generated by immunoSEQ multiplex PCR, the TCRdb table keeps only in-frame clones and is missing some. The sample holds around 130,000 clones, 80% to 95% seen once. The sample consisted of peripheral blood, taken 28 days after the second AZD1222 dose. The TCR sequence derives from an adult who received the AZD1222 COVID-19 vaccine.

The CDR3: CASSSGQGNTEAFF. The CDR3 DNA sequence: TGTGCCAGCAGTTCGGGACAGGGGAACACTGAAGCTTTCTTT. The chain couples TRBV27 to TRBJ1-1, with TRBD1 matching over 9 bases. In germline, CDR1 is MNHEY, CDR2 SMNVEV (reference sequence). This CDR3 is 14 amino acids long. V trimming: 4 bases; J trimming: 1 base; junction bases outside the gene matches: 1.